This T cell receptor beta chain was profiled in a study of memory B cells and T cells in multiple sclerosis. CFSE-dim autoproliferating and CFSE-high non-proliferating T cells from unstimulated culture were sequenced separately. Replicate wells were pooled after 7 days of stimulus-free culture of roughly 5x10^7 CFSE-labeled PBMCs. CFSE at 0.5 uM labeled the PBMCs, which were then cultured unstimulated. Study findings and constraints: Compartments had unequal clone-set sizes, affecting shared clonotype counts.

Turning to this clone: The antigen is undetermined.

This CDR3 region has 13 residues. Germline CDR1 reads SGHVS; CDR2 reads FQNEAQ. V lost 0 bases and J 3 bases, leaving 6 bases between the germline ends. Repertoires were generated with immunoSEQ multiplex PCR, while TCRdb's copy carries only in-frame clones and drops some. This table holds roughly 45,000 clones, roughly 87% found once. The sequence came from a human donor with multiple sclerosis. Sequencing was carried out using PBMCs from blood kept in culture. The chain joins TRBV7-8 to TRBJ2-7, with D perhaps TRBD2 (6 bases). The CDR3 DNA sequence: TGTGCCAGCAGCTTAGCGGAGGGCTACGAGCAGTACTTC. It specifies CASSLAEGYEQYF.